One and the same sample provided the 23 T cell receptor beta chains below, sequenced in a study of cytomegalovirus exposure and HLA in healthy donors. Primers: 60 Vbeta forward and 13 Jbeta reverse. The table came from immunoSEQ multiplex PCR; TCRdb's copy has only in-frame clones and leaves some out. Of about 160,000 clones detected, 70% to 80% appear once; the ten largest clones hold approximately 1.4%. The sample consisted of PBMCs. The receptors originated from a man aged 25 to 40 in good health and CMV-seronegative.

The rearrangement links TRBV18 to TRBJ2-2; D remains ambiguous. CDR3 size: 13 residues. Trimming removed 4 bases from V and 7 bases from J, with 10 bases in between. The germline CDR1 and CDR2 sequences are KGHSH and LQKENI. Written as DNA, the CDR3 is TGTGCCAGCTCACTAGAGGTTGTCGGGGAGCTGTTTTTT. Its translation: CASSLEVVGELFF.

V gene TRBV6-5 combines with J gene TRBJ1-1; 8 bases align to TRBD1. V lost 11 bases, J lost 1 base, and 9 bases stayed unmatched. Germline values: CDR1 MNHEY, CDR2 SVGAGI. The CDR3 loop spans 14 amino acids. The CDR3 loop reads CAYRGGARNTEAFF. The CDR3 bases are TGTGCCTACAGGGGGGGGGCGCGGAACACTGAAGCTTTCTTT.

CDR3: CASSSRQNTDTQYF. The CDR3 DNA is TGTGCCAGCAGTAGCCGACAGAACACAGATACGCAGTATTTT. This chain links TRBV6-5 with TRBJ2-3; tentative D call: TRBD1 (5 bases). Germline CDR1 and CDR2: MNHEY and SVGAGI. Trimming pared 5 bases from V and 2 bases from J, leaving 11 bases between. The CDR3 runs 14 residues.

The chain combines TRBV11-3 with TRBJ2-5, with TRBD1 identical over 8 bases. The trim removed 5 bases at V and 1 base at J, leaving 6 bases unmatched. CDR1 is SGHNT and CDR2 is YENEEA in the germline V gene. The CDR3 totals 15 residues. CDR3 sequence: CASSIRQGPQETQYF. The CDR3 nucleotides are TGTGCCAGCAGCATAAGACAGGGGCCCCAAGAGACCCAGTACTTC.

The V call is TRBV4-3, the J call TRBJ2-5; TRBD1 might be the D (7 bases). The V gene's germline CDR1 is LGHNA and CDR2 YSLEER. V was clipped by 0 bases and J by 4 bases, with 12 bases between them. CDR3 length: 15 residues. CDR3 in amino acids: CASSQDRQGGETQYF. CDR3 in DNA: TGCGCCAGCAGCCAAGACAGGCAGGGGGGAGAGACCCAGTACTTC.

The gene calls are TRBV7-2 and TRBJ2-7; 7 positions agree with TRBD1. V shed 5 bases, J shed 3 bases, and the junction held 7 bases outside the gene matches. Germline lookup yields CDR1 SGHTA and CDR2 FQGNSA. There are 14 residues in the CDR3. The CDR3 region has the DNA TGTGCCAGCAGCGCCCAACAGGGGCACTACGAGCAGTACTTC. Protein sequence: CASSAQQGHYEQYF.

The chain links TRBV10-2 to TRBJ2-5; the D gene is possibly TRBD2 (6 bases). The CDR3 runs to 13 residues. Germline V gene lookup returns CDR1 WSHSY and CDR2 SAAADI. Trimming left V 6 bases short and J 5 bases short, with 13 bases between. The CDR3 DNA reads TGCGCCAGCAGGGCCTCGGGGGAGGAGACCCAGTACTTC. Amino acids: CASRASGEETQYF.

Turning to this clone: Other DNA variants within this sample encode the same CDR3. The chain couples TRBV30 to TRBJ1-6; TRBD1 matches at 8 bases. The CDR3 covers 17 residues. V lost 4 bases, J lost 3 bases, and 11 bases stayed unmatched. CDR1 is GTSNPN, CDR2 SVGIG, per germline (reference sequence). Here the CDR3 reads CAWITPGQAFYNSPLHF. CDR3 DNA: TGTGCCTGGATTACACCGGGACAGGCCTTCTATAATTCACCCCTCCACTTT.

In regard to this clone: This CDR3 is missing its conserved last phenylalanine or tryptophan, likely due to a read error. The V call is TRBV4-1, the J call TRBJ1-2; TRBD1 might be the D (5 bases). The length of the CDR3 is 13 residues. V was pared by 3 bases and J by 4 bases, with 9 bases between. Germline loops: CDR1 MGHRA, CDR2 YSYEKL. The CDR3 spells CASSQQGVYGYTS. The CDR3 DNA follows: TGCGCCAGCAGCCAGCAGGGTGTCTATGGCTACACCTCC.

The chain uses TRBV18 and TRBJ2-5; weak D call: TRBD1 (5 bases). V was trimmed by 1 base and J by 4 bases, leaving 7 bases between them. From germline, CDR1 is KGHSH and CDR2 LQKENI. The CDR3 runs to 13 residues. CDR3 residues: CASSPLRVETQYF. For the CDR3, the DNA is TGTGCCAGCTCACCACTCAGGGTAGAGACCCAGTACTTC.

This clone was observed a single time. The chain is built from TRBV10-1 and TRBJ2-7; D is perhaps TRBD2 (5 bases). V lost 3 bases, J lost 0 bases, and 12 bases lay in between. The germline CDR1 and CDR2 sequences are WNHNN and SYGVQD (reference sequence). There are 15 residues in the CDR3. CDR3: CASSDVPGSSYEQYF. The DNA of the CDR3 is TGCGCCAGCAGTGACGTCCCGGGGAGCTCCTACGAGCAGTACTTC.

DNA for the CDR3: TGTGCCAGCAGCTTACAGGGGCCGGGGAACACCATATATTTT. Residues: CASSLQGPGNTIYF. The chain links TRBV7-6 to TRBJ1-3; TRBD1 is a possible D gene (6 bases). Germline V lookup: CDR1 SGHVS, CDR2 FNYEAQ. The V and J ends lost 2 bases and 7 bases respectively, with 12 bases between them. The length of the CDR3 is 14 residues.

The rearrangement joins TRBV29-1 to TRBJ1-1, with a weak D call TRBD1 (6 bases). Trimming took 7 bases from V and 4 from J, leaving 16 bases between them. CDR3 size: 13 residues. CDR1 and CDR2 (germline): SQVTM, ANQGSEA. For the CDR3, the DNA is TGCAGCGCCCAAGGGACATATAGCACTGAAGCTTTCTTT. It translates to CSAQGTYSTEAFF.

CDR3 amino acids: CASSLVGSGLYEQYF. In DNA, the CDR3 is TGTGCCAGCAGCTTGGTAGGTAGCGGGCTCTACGAGCAGTACTTC. This chain connects TRBV5-4 to TRBJ2-5; the match to TRBD2 covers 7 bases. The J call could be wrong; TRBJ2-7 is a better fit for the DNA end. The CDR3 extends over 15 amino acids. CDR1 and CDR2 (germline): SGHNT, YYREEE (reference sequence).

The V and J genes are TRBV19 and TRBJ2-1; 8 bases line up with TRBD2. The CDR3 consists of 15 residues. Germline assignment: CDR1 LNHDA and CDR2 SQIVND (reference sequence). The V segment lost 7 bases and the J segment 2 bases; nucleotides outside the gene matches: 7. The CDR3 bases are TGTGCCAGTAAGTTCCGCGGGGGGACCTACAATGAGCAGTTCTTC. Translated: CASKFRGGTYNEQFF.

This clone came up once. The J gene is TRBJ1-2, the V gene TRBV10-3; 10 bases are a match to TRBD1. Looked up from germline, CDR1 is ENHRY and CDR2 is SYGVKD. This CDR3 region has 14 residues. J lost 8 bases, V lost 5 bases, and 8 bases had no gene match. CDR3 region: CAISLSTGGGGYTF. The CDR3 region has the DNA TGTGCCATCAGTCTATCGACAGGGGGCGGGGGCTACACCTTC.

V and J are TRBV5-6 and TRBJ2-7; a possible D gene is TRBD1 (5 bases). Trimming stripped 2 bases from V and 5 bases from J, with 17 bases between. The CDR3 totals 15 residues. Germline V gives CDR1 SGHDT, CDR2 YYEEEE. In DNA, the CDR3 is TGTGCCAGCAGCTTTTACGGTGGCAGGGTCAACGAGCAGTACTTC. Its protein is CASSFYGGRVNEQYF.

The chain uses TRBV18 and TRBJ2-7; D uncertain. The CDR3 is 15 residues long. Trimming removed 1 base at V and 0 bases at J, with 10 bases between. Germline CDR1 KGHSH, CDR2 LQKENI. CDR3 loop: CASSPLRGLSYEQYF. In DNA form, the CDR3 reads TGTGCCAGCTCACCACTGCGAGGCCTCTCCTACGAGCAGTACTTC. Full variable domain (rest looked up from reference TRBV18 and TRBJ2-7): NAGVMQNPRHLVRRRGQEARLRCSPMKGHSHVYWYRQLPEEGLKFMVYLQKENIIDESGMPKERFSAEFPKEGPSILRIQQVVRGDSAAYFCASSPLRGLSYEQYFGPGTRLTVT.

This sequence joins TRBV15 and TRBJ2-3; 10 bases are shared with TRBD2. Germline V CDR1 and CDR2: LNHNV, YYDKDF (reference sequence). CDR3 length: 16 residues. With V trimmed by 0 bases and J by 5 bases, 5 bases remained unmatched. This CDR3 reads CATSRDSTSGVDTQYF. For the CDR3, the DNA is TGTGCCACCAGCAGAGATTCCACTAGCGGGGTAGATACGCAGTATTTT.

The gene calls are TRBV14 and TRBJ2-1, with D possibly TRBD2 on 5 matching bases. CDR1 and CDR2 (germline): SGHDN, FVKESK. This CDR3 has 14 amino acids. V was trimmed by 5 bases and J by 4 bases, leaving 12 bases between them. The CDR3 bases are TGTGCCAGCAGCGCCCCGGGATATTACAATGAGCAGTTCTTC. Translation gives CASSAPGYYNEQFF.

The chain joins TRBV28 to TRBJ2-1; 7 positions agree with TRBD2. The CDR3 length is 14 residues. With 8 bases clipped from V and 8 bases from J, the junction kept 12 bases outside the gene matches. Germline CDR1 and CDR2: MDHEN and SYDVKM. The CDR3 DNA reads as TGTGCCAGCGGGATGGGGGGGTTAATCGATGAGCAGTTCTTC. It is translated as CASGMGGLIDEQFF.

This chain joins TRBV18 and TRBJ2-1; D ambiguous. V lost 2 bases and J 6 bases, leaving 11 bases between the germline ends. The CDR3 consists of 14 residues. Per germline, CDR1 KGHSH and CDR2 LQKENI. The CDR3 spells CASSPISDINEQFF. In nucleotides, the CDR3 is TGTGCCAGCTCACCAATCTCAGATATCAATGAGCAGTTCTTC.

The CDR3 region has the DNA TGTGCCAGCAGAGCCGGGAGGTCGGGCTCCTACAATGAGCAGTTCTTC. Protein product: CASRAGRSGSYNEQFF. The rearrangement joins TRBV7-8 to TRBJ2-1; TRBD2 agrees at 7 bases. The junction had 8 bases not matched to a gene; V was cut back by 6 bases and J by 0 bases. This CDR3 has 16 amino acids. CDR1 and CDR2 from the germline V gene are SGHVS and FQNEAQ.